Listed below are T cell receptor beta chains from one sample, sequenced in a study of blood T cell repertoires in COVID-19. The assay was immunoSEQ multiplex PCR, and TCRdb's table has in-frame clones only and misses some. The profile covers over 110,000 clones, with under 90% appearing a single time and 3.9% taken by the ten largest. The specimen sequenced was PBMCs or T cells enriched from blood (not recorded which). These receptors were collected from a middle-aged man in a cohort exposed to, infected with or recovered from COVID-19 (not recorded which). CDR3s include the opening cysteine and the closing phenylalanine or tryptophan. D genes are given only for firm matches. For some rows the clone size is stated as once, few or many, or as a class when expanded; others skip it.

TRBV7-9,TRBD2,TRBJ2-7,NA,TGTGCCAGCAGCCTTCGGGAGGGATTCGGGGAGCAGTACTTC,CASSLREGFGEQYF
TRBV5-8,TRBD2,TRBJ2-2,NA,TGTGCCAGCAGCTTGGGCCCGGGGGGGCCCCCCGGGGAGCTGTTTTTT,CASSLGPGGPPGELFF
TRBV6-5,TRBD2,TRBJ2-7,NA,TGTGCCAGCAGTTTCCGGGAGGGATACGAGCAGTACTTC,CASSFREGYEQYF
TRBV2,TRBD1,TRBJ2-6,once,TGTGCCAGCAGTGAATTTCTTCCGGCCGGGACAGCTTCCTCTGGGGCCAACGTCCTGACTTTC,CASSEFLPAGTASSGANVLTF
TRBV4-3,NA,TRBJ1-1,NA,TGCGCCAGCAGCCAAGCTCGGGGAATGAACACTGAAGCTTTCTTT,CASSQARGMNTEAFF
TRBV19,TRBD2,TRBJ2-1,NA,TGTGCCAGTAGACCCGCTGGGGCGGGGGTCTACAATGAGCAGTTCTTC,CASRPAGAGVYNEQFF
TRBV27,NA,TRBJ1-1,NA,TGTGCCAGCAGTCGGGGGTTGGGGGGGACCACTGAAGCTTTCTTT,CASSRGLGGTTEAFF
TRBV5-4,TRBD1,TRBJ2-2,once,TGTGCCAGCAGCTTGGGCTCCGGGACAGGGGGCTGGCGGGAGCTGTTTTTT,CASSLGSGTGGWRELFF
TRBV28,TRBD1,TRBJ1-6,NA,TGTGCCAGCAGTCCCGGACAGGACTCCTATAATTCACCCCTCCACTTT,CASSPGQDSYNSPLHF
TRBV20-1,NA,TRBJ1-2,NA,TGCAGTGCTGTACAGTCCTATGGCTACACCTTC,CSAVQSYGYTF
TRBV18,NA,TRBJ2-6,NA,TGTGCCAGCTCCCCCAGGGAGGCCGGGGCCAACGTCCTGACTTTC,CASSPREAGANVLTF
TRBV24-1,NA,TRBJ2-1,few,TGTGCCACCAGTGACCCGAGCGGCCCCTCCTACAATGAGCAGTTCTTC,CATSDPSGPSYNEQFF
TRBV9,NA,TRBJ2-7,NA,TGTGCCAGCAGCCCCTCTGGAGGGTACGGCGAGCAGTACTTC,CASSPSGGYGEQYF
TRBV27,NA,TRBJ2-7,NA,TGTGCCAGCAGTTTAACCCCGGGATCCTCCTACGAGCAGTACTTC,CASSLTPGSSYEQYF
TRBV12-3/TRBV12-4,NA,TRBJ2-7,NA,TGTGCCAGCGCGAACTACGAGCAGTACTTC,CASANYEQYF
TRBV27,TRBD1,TRBJ1-2,NA,TGTGCCAGCAGTTTTACAGGGGGTGGCTATGGCTACACCTTC,CASSFTGGGYGYTF
TRBV19,NA,TRBJ1-4,NA,TGTGCCAGTACCGGTATACATCCTGACGGAGTTAATGAAAAACTGTTTTTT,CASTGIHPDGVNEKLFF
TRBV10-3,TRBD1,TRBJ2-3,NA,TGTGCCGGGGGACCGGGACAGGGGGCGGGAGATACGCAGTATTTT,CAGGPGQGAGDTQYF
TRBV28,TRBD2,TRBJ2-3,NA,TGTGCCAGCAGTTTCGGGACTATAGGCACAGATACGCAGTATTTT,CASSFGTIGTDTQYF
TRBV27,NA,TRBJ2-6,NA,TGTGCCAGCAGTTTCTCAGGGGCTGGGGCCAACGTCCTGACTTTC,CASSFSGAGANVLTF
TRBV18,NA,TRBJ1-6,NA,TGTGCCAGCTCCTATACAGGGTTGAATTCACCCCTCCACTTT,CASSYTGLNSPLHF
TRBV18,NA,TRBJ2-1,NA,TGTGCCAGCTCACCGTCGGCCGTGGGGGCCCAGTTCTTC,CASSPSAVGAQFF
TRBV3-1/TRBV3-2,TRBD2,TRBJ2-1,NA,TGTGCCAGCGCCCTAGCGGGGGAACACAATGAGCAGTTCTTC,CASALAGEHNEQFF
TRBV28,NA,TRBJ1-1,NA,TGTGCCAGCAGTTCAGTGAACACTGAAGCTTTCTTT,CASSSVNTEAFF
TRBV6-5,TRBD1,TRBJ1-1,NA,TGTGCCAGCAGTTACCTTTCGGACAGGGGGCAAGCTGAAGCTTTCTTT,CASSYLSDRGQAEAFF
TRBV7-2,TRBD1,TRBJ2-7,once,TGTGCCAGCAGCTTACAGGGGGTGAGGCGCGAGCAGTACTTC,CASSLQGVRREQYF
TRBV5-1,TRBD2,TRBJ2-1,NA,TGCGCCAGCAGCTTGGTTTCTAGCGGGAGAGACGTTGAGCAGTTCTTC,CASSLVSSGRDVEQFF
TRBV19,NA,TRBJ2-7,NA,TGTGCCAGTAGTATAGCAACCGGCTACGAGCAGTACTTC,CASSIATGYEQYF
TRBV7-2,TRBD1,TRBJ1-6,NA,TGTGCCAGCAGCCCGGGACAGGGGGCGAAGTCACCCCTCCACTTT,CASSPGQGAKSPLHF
TRBV9,TRBD1,TRBJ1-6,NA,TGTGCCAGCACCGGACTACAGGGGGGAGGTTCACCCCTCCACTTT,CASTGLQGGGSPLHF
TRBV11-3,NA,TRBJ2-3,NA,TGTGCCAGCAGCTTTACAGCAAGAGATACGCAGTATTTT,CASSFTARDTQYF